The 30 T cell receptor beta chains below come from one sample, sequenced in a study of blood T cell repertoires in COVID-19 (TCRdb year 2020). Library construction relied on the immunoSEQ multiplex PCR assay. TCRdb mirrors the immuneACCESS table, restricted to in-frame sequences. Some clones are absent from its copies; in checked studies, under half trace to an unresolved V gene, and the reason for the others is unknown. In all, the sample holds under 250,000 clones, and less than 90% of those were seen once. The ten largest clones represent 2.5% to 3% of the sample. What was sequenced was peripheral blood. These receptors were collected from a woman aged 70 to 79 with active or convalescent COVID-19.

This clone showed up just a few times. The rearrangement joins TRBV5-5 to TRBJ2-1; 15 nucleotides line up with TRBD2. The CDR3 sequence is 18 residues long. Germline V gene sequence: CDR1 SGHKS, CDR2 YYEKEE (reference sequence). V was pared by 4 bases and J by 4 bases, with 9 bases of the junction left unmatched. This CDR3 reads CASSRRTSGRAGYNEQFF. Written as DNA, the CDR3 is TGTGCCAGCAGCCGACGGACTAGCGGGAGGGCCGGTTACAATGAGCAGTTCTTC.

This clone has more than one count but fewer than ten. J is TRBJ2-1 and V is TRBV9, with 9 positions matching TRBD1. J lost 5 bases, V lost 3 bases, and 6 bases had no gene match. The germline gives CDR1 SGDLS, CDR2 YYNGEE. This CDR3 has 15 residues. DNA for the CDR3: TGTGCCAGCAGCGAGAGACAGGGGGTAAACAATGAGCAGTTCTTC. Translating gives CASSERQGVNNEQFF. Using reference TRBV9 and TRBJ2-1 for the parts outside the CDR3, the full variable domain is DSGVTQTPKHLITATGQRVTLRCSPRSGDLSVYWYQQSLDQGLQFLIQYYNGEERAKGNILERFSAQQFPDLHSELNLSSLELGDSALYFCASSERQGVNNEQFFGPGTRLTVL.

The V and J genes are TRBV30 and TRBJ1-1; D is unresolved. CDR1 and CDR2 from the germline V gene are GTSNPN and SVGIG (reference sequence). V was trimmed by 0 bases and J by 4 bases, leaving 12 bases between them. The CDR3 is 14 residues long. The CDR3 loop is CAWSVIRGPTEAFF. As DNA, the CDR3 is TGTGCCTGGAGTGTAATACGAGGCCCCACTGAAGCTTTCTTT.

This clone appeared a single time. V is TRBV5-1 and J is TRBJ1-3; TRBD1 might be the D (6 bases). This CDR3 region has 15 residues. In germline, CDR1 is SGHRS, CDR2 YFSETQ. The V end lost 4 bases, the J end lost 1 base, and 12 bases lay between the germline ends. The CDR3 sequence: CASSLTGPSGNTIYF. Here the CDR3 DNA reads TGCGCCAGCAGCCTGACAGGTCCTTCTGGAAACACCATATATTTT.

J is TRBJ2-1 and V is TRBV7-2; TRBD2 matches at 10 bases. CDR3 length equals 15 residues. V dropped 5 bases and J dropped 3; count of bases not matched to a gene: 4. Looked up from germline, CDR1 is SGHTA and CDR2 is FQGNSA. This CDR3 is CASSPGLADYNEQFF. In DNA, the CDR3 is TGTGCCAGCAGCCCCGGACTAGCGGACTACAATGAGCAGTTCTTC.

The rearrangement links TRBV7-9 to TRBJ1-5; no definite D call. The CDR3 runs to 15 residues. Trimming left V 1 base short and J 5 bases short, with 12 bases between. Germline assignment: CDR1 SEHNR and CDR2 FQNEAQ (reference sequence). In DNA form, the CDR3 reads TGTGCCAGCAGCTTAGGTGGCCCCCCTGATCAGCCCCAGCATTTT. Translating gives CASSLGGPPDQPQHF.

This clone was seen once. V gene TRBV3-1 (or the pseudogene TRBV3-2) combines with J gene TRBJ2-6, with D tentatively TRBD1 (7 bases). CDR1 is LGHDT and CDR2 is YNNKEL in the germline V gene (reference sequence). The CDR3 is made up of 18 amino acids. The germline V and J ends were trimmed by 0 bases and 2 bases, with 14 bases remaining between them. This chain's CDR3 is CASSQEGGTAPGANVLTF. The CDR3 DNA sequence: TGTGCCAGCAGCCAAGAAGGGGGGACAGCGCCTGGGGCCAACGTCCTGACTTTC.

The gene calls are TRBV27 and TRBJ2-7; D possibly corresponds to TRBD1 (5 bases). The CDR3 spans 14 residues. V was shortened by 4 bases and J by 0 bases, with 10 bases between the two germline ends. The germline V gene has CDR1 MNHEY and CDR2 SMNVEV (reference sequence). The DNA for the CDR3 is TGTGCCAGCAGTTCCCGGACATTCTCCTACGAGCAGTACTTC. Its protein product is CASSSRTFSYEQYF.

The chain employs TRBV12-5 and TRBJ1-2; no reliable D call. The germline V gene has CDR1 LGHNT and CDR2 FRNRAP. This CDR3 has 14 residues. The V end lost 2 bases, the J end lost 10 bases, and 17 bases lay between the germline ends. The CDR3 coding sequence is TGTGCTAGTGGTTTGACCGGAGGGTCTGCGACCTACACCTTC. This codes for CASGLTGGSATYTF.

This chain links TRBV5-1 with TRBJ2-2; TRBD1 matches at 9 bases. Trimming at V came to 2 bases and at J to 6 bases, leaving 5 bases not matched to a gene. This CDR3 comprises 15 residues. The germline V gene encodes CDR1 SGHRS and CDR2 YFSETQ. The CDR3 sequence: CASSLRDRDAGELFF. In DNA, the CDR3 is TGCGCCAGCAGCTTACGGGACAGGGACGCCGGGGAGCTGTTTTTT.

As DNA, the CDR3 is TGTGCCAGCAGCCCTAGGGGTCCAGATACGCAGTATTTT. It codes for CASSPRGPDTQYF. The chain combines TRBV7-9 with TRBJ2-3, with D perhaps TRBD1 (5 bases). V was trimmed by 5 bases and J by 4 bases, leaving 10 bases between them. Germline values: CDR1 SEHNR, CDR2 FQNEAQ (reference sequence). This CDR3 has 13 residues. Full variable domain (remainder filled in from reference TRBV7-9 and TRBJ2-3): DTGVSQNPRHKITKRGQNVTFRCDPISEHNRLYWYRQTLGQGPEFLTYFQNEAQLEKSRLLSDRFSAERPKGSFSTLEIQRTEQGDSAMYLCASSPRGPDTQYFGPGTRLTVL.

This clone was counted only a few times. The J gene is TRBJ1-3, the V gene TRBV10-3, with 8 bases lining up with TRBD1. Germline V lookup: CDR1 ENHRY, CDR2 SYGVKD. J gave up 0 bases and V 5 bases, and 3 bases lay outside the gene matches. The length of the CDR3 is 15 residues. CDR3 in amino acids: CAISPRGLSGNTIYF. The CDR3 DNA is TGTGCCATCAGTCCCAGGGGGCTCTCTGGAAACACCATATATTTT.

CDR3 DNA sequence: TGTGCCAGCAGTTACGGGGTTAGGCAGGGGCTGATCGAGCAGTACTTC. This codes for CASSYGVRQGLIEQYF. The chain couples TRBV6-5 to TRBJ2-7; possibly TRBD1 for D (6 bases). CDR3 length: 16 residues. V dropped 2 bases and J dropped 6 bases, with 20 bases sitting between them. Germline V gene lookup returns CDR1 MNHEY and CDR2 SVGAGI.

The chain recombines TRBV19 with TRBJ2-2; 7 nucleotides line up with TRBD1. CDR1 LNHDA and CDR2 SQIVND come from the germline V gene (reference sequence). The V gene end was trimmed by 3 bases and the J gene end by 7 bases; junction bases not matched to a gene: 14. This CDR3 has 17 residues. The CDR3 coding sequence is TGTGCCAGTAGTATCAGTTATGAGGGGGCGCTGGGCGGGGAGCTGTTTTTT. As protein: CASSISYEGALGGELFF.

The chain carries TRBV18 and TRBJ2-3; 10 bases map to TRBD2. V lost 5 bases and J lost 1; bases outside the gene matches: 6. The CDR3 covers 16 residues. The V gene's germline CDR1 is KGHSH and CDR2 LQKENI. CDR3 coding DNA: TGTGCCAGCTCAGGAACTAGCGGGGTACGCACAGATACGCAGTATTTT. This encodes CASSGTSGVRTDTQYF. The full variable domain, its missing parts supplied by reference TRBV18 and TRBJ2-3, is NAGVMQNPRHLVRRRGQEARLRCSPMKGHSHVYWYRQLPEEGLKFMVYLQKENIIDESGMPKERFSAEFPKEGPSILRIQQVVRGDSAAYFCASSGTSGVRTDTQYFGPGTRLTVL.

This clone was picked up a small number of times. The chain is built from TRBV3-1 (or the pseudogene TRBV3-2) and TRBJ2-7; the match to TRBD2 covers 7 bases. The J segment lost 6 bases and the V segment lost 6 bases, leaving 5 bases of the junction unmatched. Per germline, CDR1 LGHDT and CDR2 YNNKEL (reference sequence). The CDR3 spans 12 residues. In nucleotides, the CDR3 is TGTGCCAGCAGGGGGAGGGCCTCCGAGCAGTACTTC. Its protein product is CASRGRASEQYF.

The chain couples TRBV20-1 to TRBJ2-7; perhaps TRBD1 as D (6 bases). V was cut by 3 bases and J by 5 bases, with 14 bases left in between. CDR3 length: 13 amino acids. Germline lookup yields CDR1 DFQATT and CDR2 SNEGSKA (reference sequence). In DNA, the CDR3 is TGCAGTGCTAGTCAGGGGAAATCGAACGAGCAGTACTTC. Translation: CSASQGKSNEQYF.

The V call is TRBV19, the J call TRBJ2-1; TRBD1 matches 8 bases. Trimming at V came to 5 bases and at J to 4 bases, leaving 4 bases not matched to a gene. Germline lookup yields CDR1 LNHDA and CDR2 SQIVND (reference sequence). The CDR3 is 14 residues long. DNA of the CDR3: TGTGCCAGTAGTGCACAGGGGGAATACAATGAGCAGTTCTTC. Translating it yields CASSAQGEYNEQFF.

The V and J genes are TRBV29-1 and TRBJ2-5, with D hard to call. This CDR3 contains 13 residues. Trimming removed 4 bases from V and 5 bases from J, with 14 bases in between. CDR1 is SQVTM and CDR2 is ANQGSEA in the germline V gene. The CDR3 sequence is CSVASGVGETQYF. CDR3 sequence (DNA): TGCAGCGTTGCTTCGGGTGTAGGTGAGACCCAGTACTTC.

This clone was detected once. The rearrangement joins TRBV18 to TRBJ1-5; D not certain. This CDR3 region has 15 residues. V dropped 6 bases and J dropped 2 bases, with 14 bases sitting between them. Germline CDR1 KGHSH, CDR2 LQKENI. The CDR3 region is CASSPGRAGNQPQHF. CDR3 DNA sequence: TGTGCCAGCTCCCCGGGAAGGGCCGGCAATCAGCCCCAGCATTTT.

This chain connects TRBV3-1 (or the pseudogene TRBV3-2) to TRBJ2-3; no clear D gene. Germline values: CDR1 LGHDT, CDR2 YNNKEL (reference sequence). Trimming cost V 1 base and J 6 bases, with 11 bases left between them. The CDR3 consists of 14 residues. DNA of the CDR3: TGTGCCAGCAGCCAAGGGGTCTTCGGGGATACGCAGTATTTT. Translating gives CASSQGVFGDTQYF.

V is TRBV6-5 and J is TRBJ2-6; the D gene is possibly TRBD1 (6 bases). This CDR3 comprises 15 residues. V dropped 6 bases and J dropped 0 bases, with 9 bases sitting between them. Per the germline V gene, CDR1 is MNHEY and CDR2 is SVGAGI. The DNA of the CDR3 is TGTGCCAGCAGGGGACACCTCTCTGGGGCCAACGTCCTGACTTTC. It yields the protein CASRGHLSGANVLTF.

This chain connects TRBV27 to TRBJ2-1, with TRBD2 as a possible D gene (5 bases). V was trimmed by 6 bases and J by 7 bases, leaving 19 bases between them. Germline assignment: CDR1 MNHEY and CDR2 SMNVEV (reference sequence). CDR3 length: 15 residues. CDR3 bases: TGTGCCAGCAGGAGGGAACTAGGAATTGGGAATGAGCAGTTCTTC. Its protein is CASRRELGIGNEQFF.

V usage is TRBV30 and J usage is TRBJ1-6, with D possibly being TRBD1 (5 bases). CDR1 GTSNPN and CDR2 SVGIG come from the germline V gene (reference sequence). V was clipped by 5 bases and J by 9 bases, with 17 bases between them. The CDR3 runs 14 residues. Here the CDR3 DNA reads TGTGCCTGGGATGACCTTGACAGTTTTTCACCCCTCCACTTT. This sequence encodes CAWDDLDSFSPLHF.

The J gene is TRBJ1-5, the V gene TRBV2, with D tentatively TRBD1 (5 bases). V was cut by 5 bases and J by 1 base, with 12 bases left in between. Germline V CDR1 and CDR2: SNHLY, FYNNEI. This CDR3 is built from 15 residues. The CDR3 DNA sequence: TGTGCCAGCAGTCGGGGGAAAGGGAGCAATCAGCCCCAGCATTTT. Its protein product is CASSRGKGSNQPQHF.

The CDR3 DNA is TGTGCCAGCAGTTACCCCCGCGGACTAGCGGGGGGTTACAATGAGCAGTTCTTC. It yields the protein CASSYPRGLAGGYNEQFF. The chain employs TRBV6-2 or TRBV6-3 and TRBJ2-1; 14 bases are a match to TRBD2. Germline V gene sequence: CDR1 MNHEY, CDR2 SVGEGT. After removal of 2 bases from V and 4 bases from J, the junction contained 7 bases not matched to a gene. This CDR3 comprises 18 residues.

J is TRBJ2-1 and V is TRBV11-2, with D tentatively TRBD1 (7 bases). The length of the CDR3 is 13 residues. Germline V lookup: CDR1 SGHAT, CDR2 FQNNGV. The V end lost 3 bases, the J end lost 9 bases, and 12 bases lay between the germline ends. The CDR3 loop reads CASSFQGEVEQFF. The CDR3 DNA is TGTGCCAGCAGCTTCCAGGGGGAGGTTGAGCAGTTCTTC.

This sequence joins TRBV27 and TRBJ2-7, with 7 bases identical to TRBD2. Germline CDR1 MNHEY, CDR2 SMNVEV (reference sequence). The CDR3 is 15 residues long. V trimming: 5 bases; J trimming: 2 bases; junction bases outside the gene matches: 9. The CDR3 coding sequence is TGTGCCAGCAGTGCCTTCGTCGGGAGGCCCTACGAGCAGTACTTC. This codes for CASSAFVGRPYEQYF.

Written as DNA, the CDR3 is TGTGCCTGGAGCCCGGGACATCAGGGTGAGCAGTTCTTC. This translates into CAWSPGHQGEQFF. The V and J genes are TRBV30 and TRBJ2-1; maybe TRBD1 (6 bases). This CDR3 spans 13 amino acids. CDR1 is GTSNPN, CDR2 SVGIG, per germline (reference sequence). V lost 3 bases, J lost 9 bases, and 15 bases lay in between. Combining the CDR3 with reference TRBV30 and TRBJ2-1 gives the whole variable domain SQTIHQWPATLVQPVGSPLSLECTVEGTSNPNLYWYRQAAGRGLQLLFYSVGIGQISSEVPQNLSASRPQDRQFILSSKKLLLSDSGFYLCAWSPGHQGEQFFGPGTRLTVL.

This chain links TRBV28 with TRBJ2-4; a possible D gene is TRBD1 (6 bases). V dropped 6 bases and J dropped 9 bases, with 15 bases sitting between them. Germline V CDR1 and CDR2: MDHEN, SYDVKM. This CDR3 region has 13 residues. CDR3 nucleotide sequence: TGTGCCAGCAGGGCGACAGGAGAGGGCATTCAGTACTTC. Protein: CASRATGEGIQYF.